This T cell receptor beta chain was documented in a study of graft-versus-host responses after intestinal transplantation. The CDR3 runs 15 residues. Germline CDR1 reads MNHNS; CDR2 reads SASEGT. V shed 1 base and J shed 0 bases, with 7 bases lying between them. The method was immunoSEQ multiplex PCR; TCRdb's version includes in-frame clones alone and lacks a portion of them. The profile shows some 39,000 clones, 90% to 95% of them singletons. Details on this clone: Its cognate antigen is unknown.

This sequence was found in a human donor who was the organ donor for an intestinal transplant. The sequenced sample was unstimulated CD8+ T cells sorted from spleen or lymph node cells, obtained before transplant. The chain combines TRBV6-1 with TRBJ1-5, with D maybe TRBD1 (5 bases). DNA for the CDR3: TGTGCCAGCAGTGAAGTAGGGGTTAGCAATCAGCCCCAGCATTTT. It yields the protein CASSEVGVSNQPQHF.